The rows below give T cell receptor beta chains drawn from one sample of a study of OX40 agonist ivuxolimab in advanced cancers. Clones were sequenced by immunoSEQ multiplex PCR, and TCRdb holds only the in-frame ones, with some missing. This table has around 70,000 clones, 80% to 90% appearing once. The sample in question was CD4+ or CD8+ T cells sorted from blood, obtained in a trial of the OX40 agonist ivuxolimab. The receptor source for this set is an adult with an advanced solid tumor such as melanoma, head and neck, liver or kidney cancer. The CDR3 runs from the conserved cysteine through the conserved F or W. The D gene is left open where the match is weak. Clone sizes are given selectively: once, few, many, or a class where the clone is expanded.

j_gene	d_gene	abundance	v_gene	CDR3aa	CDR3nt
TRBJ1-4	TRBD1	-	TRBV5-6	CASSSWTGAATNEKLFF	TGTGCCAGCAGCTCGTGGACAGGAGCCGCAACTAATGAAAAACTGTTTTTT
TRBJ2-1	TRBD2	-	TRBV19	CASSPTSGRSRYNEQFF	TGTGCCAGTAGTCCGACTAGCGGGAGATCTAGGTACAATGAGCAGTTCTTC
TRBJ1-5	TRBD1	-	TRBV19	CASSTRQGWISNQPQHF	TGTGCCAGTAGTACACGACAGGGGTGGATTAGCAATCAGCCCCAGCATTTT
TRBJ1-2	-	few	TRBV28	CASSAPGQNYGYTF	TGTGCCAGCAGTGCCCCCGGGCAGAACTATGGCTACACCTTC
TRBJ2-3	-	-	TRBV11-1	CASSPTTVQSTQYF	TGTGCCAGCAGCCCAACGACCGTGCAGTCCACGCAGTATTTT
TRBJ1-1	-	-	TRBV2	CASSEQANTEAFF	TGTGCCAGCAGTGAGCAGGCGAACACTGAAGCTTTCTTT
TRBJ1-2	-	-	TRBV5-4	CASSFLTVYGYTF	TGTGCCAGCAGCTTTCTTACGGTCTATGGCTACACCTTC
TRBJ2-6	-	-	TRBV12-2	CASRPKAGANVLTF	TGTGCAAGTCGCCCTAAAGCCGGGGCCAACGTCCTGACTTTC
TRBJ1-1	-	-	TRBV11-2	CASSKGTQVIMNTEAFF	TGTGCCAGCAGCAAAGGGACACAGGTGATAATGAACACTGAAGCTTTCTTT
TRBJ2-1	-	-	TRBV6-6	CASNRDPRNYNEQFF	TGTGCCAGCAACCGGGACCCTAGGAACTACAATGAGCAGTTCTTC
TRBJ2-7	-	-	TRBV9	CASSVGGGQVSSYEQYF	TGTGCCAGCAGCGTAGGGGGTGGGCAGGTGAGCTCCTACGAGCAGTACTTC
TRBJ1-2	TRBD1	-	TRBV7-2	CASSLMRTGRYGYTF	TGTGCCAGCAGCTTAATGAGGACAGGCCGCTATGGCTACACCTTC
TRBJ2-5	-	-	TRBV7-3	CASSSSPRETQYF	TGTGCCAGCAGCTCGTCCCCTAGAGAGACCCAGTACTTC
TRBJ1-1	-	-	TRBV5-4	CASSFPPGRENTEAFF	TGTGCCAGCAGCTTCCCCCCAGGGAGGGAGAACACTGAAGCTTTCTTT
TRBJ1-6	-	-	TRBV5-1	CASSRSGTNSPLHF	TGCGCCAGCAGCCGCTCAGGGACGAATTCACCCCTCCACTTT
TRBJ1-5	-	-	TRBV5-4	CASSFSDQGPQHF	TGTGCCAGCAGCTTCAGCGATCAAGGGCCCCAGCATTTT
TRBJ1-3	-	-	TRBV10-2	CAISDTAAGNTIYF	TGCGCCATCTCGGACACCGCGGCTGGAAACACCATATATTTT
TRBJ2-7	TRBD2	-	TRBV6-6	CASRFGLAYEQYF	TGTGCCAGCAGATTTGGACTAGCCTACGAGCAGTACTTC
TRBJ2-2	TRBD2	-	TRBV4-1	CASSQGGYTGELFF	TGCGCCAGCAGCCAGGGGGGGTACACCGGGGAGCTGTTTTTT
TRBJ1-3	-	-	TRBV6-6	CASSKGFPSGNTIYF	TGTGCCAGCAGCAAGGGGTTTCCCTCTGGAAACACCATATATTTT
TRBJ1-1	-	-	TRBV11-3	CASSLGSGGSNTEAFF	TGTGCCAGCAGCTTAGGGAGCGGGGGCTCGAACACTGAAGCTTTCTTT
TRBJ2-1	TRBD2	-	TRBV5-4	CASSLIGRAINEQFF	TGTGCCAGCAGCTTGATCGGGAGGGCCATCAATGAGCAGTTCTTC
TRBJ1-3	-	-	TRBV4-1	CASSEVSGNTIYF	TGCGCCAGCAGTGAAGTCTCTGGAAACACCATATATTTT
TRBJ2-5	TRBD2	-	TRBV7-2	CASSLQRGAGETQYF	TGTGCCAGCAGCTTACAGCGGGGGGCGGGGGAGACCCAGTACTTC
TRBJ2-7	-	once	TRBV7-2	CASSLGRGRTYEQYF	TGTGCCAGCAGCTTAGGGAGGGGGCGGACGTACGAGCAGTACTTC
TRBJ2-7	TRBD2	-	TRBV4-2	CASSQETSGSESSYEQYF	TGTGCCAGCAGCCAAGAAACTAGCGGGAGTGAAAGCTCCTACGAGCAGTACTTC
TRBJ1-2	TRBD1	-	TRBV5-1	CASSTSLQGPYYGYTF	TGCGCCAGCAGCACAAGCCTACAGGGGCCATACTATGGCTACACCTTC
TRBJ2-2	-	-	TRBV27	CASSFPDAGELFF	TGTGCCAGCAGTTTCCCCGATGCCGGGGAGCTGTTTTTT
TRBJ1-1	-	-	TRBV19	CASSIASGNTEAFF	TGTGCCAGTAGTATAGCATCGGGGAACACTGAAGCTTTCTTT
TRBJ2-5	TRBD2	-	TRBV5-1	CASTLAGGPTETQYF	TGCGCCAGCACCTTAGCGGGAGGGCCAACGGAGACCCAGTACTTC
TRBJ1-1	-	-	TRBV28	CASSLRTYTEAFF	TGTGCCAGCAGTTTAAGGACGTACACTGAAGCTTTCTTT
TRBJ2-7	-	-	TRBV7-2	CASSLGWGEQYF	TGTGCCAGCAGCTTGGGTTGGGGCGAGCAGTACTTC
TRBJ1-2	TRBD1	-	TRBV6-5	CASRPPGQAYGYTF	TGTGCCAGCAGACCTCCGGGACAGGCCTATGGCTACACCTTC
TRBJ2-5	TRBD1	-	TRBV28	CASSIRTGRGAQYF	TGTGCCAGCAGCATTCGGACAGGTCGTGGGGCCCAGTACTTC
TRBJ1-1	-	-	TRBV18	CASSPPSLSGIEAFF	TGTGCCAGCTCACCGCCATCCCTATCCGGGATCGAAGCTTTCTTT
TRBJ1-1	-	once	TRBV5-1	CASSLDTEAFF	TGCGCCAGCAGCTTGGACACTGAAGCTTTCTTT
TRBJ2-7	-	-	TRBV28	CASSNRGIYEQYF	TGTGCCAGCTCCAACCGGGGTATCTACGAGCAGTACTTC
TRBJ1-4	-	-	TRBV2	CASRGTGEKLFF	TGTGCCAGCAGGGGGACGGGTGAAAAACTGTTTTTT
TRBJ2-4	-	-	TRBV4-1	CASSLLPQRGKNIQYF	TGCGCCAGCAGCCTGCTCCCCCAAAGAGGCAAAAACATTCAGTACTTC
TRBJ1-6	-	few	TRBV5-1	CASSIGGGAGYNSPLHF	TGCGCCAGCAGCATTGGTGGAGGGGCCGGCTATAATTCACCCCTCCACTTT
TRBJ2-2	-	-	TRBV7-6	CASSRFTGSGTGELFF	TGTGCCAGCAGCCGATTCACAGGGTCGGGCACCGGGGAGCTGTTTTTT
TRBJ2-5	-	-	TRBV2	CASRSYETQYF	TGTGCCAGCAGGTCCTATGAGACCCAGTACTTC
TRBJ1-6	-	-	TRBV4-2	CASRSLSGNNSPLHF	TGTGCCAGCAGGTCTCTATCCGGGAATAATTCACCCCTCCACTTT
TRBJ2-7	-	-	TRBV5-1	CASSSSRGAAYF	TGCGCCAGCAGCTCCTCACGGGGGGCGGCGTACTTC
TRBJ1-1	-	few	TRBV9	CASSVAGNTEAFF	TGTGCCAGCAGCGTAGCTGGGAACACTGAAGCTTTCTTT
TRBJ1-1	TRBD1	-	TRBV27	CASSFGTGRNTEAFF	TGTGCCAGCAGTTTTGGGACAGGGAGGAACACTGAAGCTTTCTTT
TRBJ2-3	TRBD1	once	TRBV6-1	CASSLGTGVTDTQYF	TGTGCCAGCAGCCTTGGGACAGGGGTCACAGATACGCAGTATTTT
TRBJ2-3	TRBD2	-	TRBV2	CASNWVAGDTGDTQYF	TGTGCCAGCAATTGGGTAGCGGGAGATACCGGAGATACGCAGTATTTT
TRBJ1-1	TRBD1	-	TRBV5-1	CASSRQGVRNTEAFF	TGCGCCAGCAGTAGGCAGGGGGTTCGGAACACTGAAGCTTTCTTT
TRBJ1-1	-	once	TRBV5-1	CASSLLTEGTEAFF	TGCGCCAGCAGCTTGTTAACTGAGGGGACTGAAGCTTTCTTT
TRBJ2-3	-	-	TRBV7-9	CASSSNTDTQYF	TGTGCCAGCAGCTCCAACACAGATACGCAGTATTTT
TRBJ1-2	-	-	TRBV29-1	CSVRDGANYGYTF	TGCAGCGTCCGGGACGGTGCTAACTATGGCTACACCTTC
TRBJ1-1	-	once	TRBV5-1	CATRQALNTEAFF	TGCGCCACCAGACAGGCGCTGAACACTGAAGCTTTCTTT
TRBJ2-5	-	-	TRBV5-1	CASSLGPQETQYF	TGCGCCAGCAGCTTGGGACCCCAAGAGACCCAGTACTTC
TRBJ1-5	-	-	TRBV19	CASSENGGGTHQPQHF	TGTGCCAGTAGTGAGAACGGAGGGGGGACCCATCAGCCCCAGCATTTT
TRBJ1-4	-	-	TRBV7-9	CASSLATQGSNEKLFF	TGTGCCAGCAGCTTAGCAACGCAGGGCTCTAATGAAAAACTGTTTTTT
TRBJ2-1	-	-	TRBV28	CASRARFAPNEQFF	TGTGCCAGCAGGGCTCGGTTTGCCCCCAATGAGCAGTTCTTC